Listed below are T cell receptor beta chains from one sample, sequenced in a study of breast tumors, draining lymph nodes, adjacent tissues. Each CDR3 protein gets one entry after TCRdb re-called the multiplex PCR reads with MiXCR. This sample has under 150,000 distinct CDR3 sequences; about 20% occur once, and the top ten carry approximately 3.5%. The specimen sequenced was axillary lymph node tissue. All receptors derive from a female donor with breast cancer. Some clones in this sample may be carry-over from other donors' samples. Both conserved end residues are part of each CDR3. Each record gives: CDR3 length, clone size, J gene, D gene, V gene, CDR3 DNA, CDR3 protein. A D gene is named only where the DNA matches it firmly. Some rows mark clone size as missing; the rest say once, few, many or name a class of expanded clone.

17	-	TRBJ2-2	-	TRBV7-3	TGTGCCAGCAGTATTACCCCCGGGACAAAGAACACCGGGGAGCTGTTTTTT	CASSITPGTKNTGELFF
17	many	TRBJ2-2	-	TRBV5-6	TGTGCCAGCAGAACACTCGGAGGGACAGTAAACACCGGGGAGCTGTTTTTT	CASRTLGGTVNTGELFF
14	many	TRBJ1-6	-	TRBV7-8	TGTGCCAGCAGCTTTCTCAGGGGTAATTCACCCCTCCACTTT	CASSFLRGNSPLHF
13	many	TRBJ1-4	-	TRBV20-1	TGCAGTGCTAATGTCAGGGCAGGTGAAAAACTGTTTTTT	CSANVRAGEKLFF
14	many	TRBJ1-3	-	TRBV12-3/TRBV12-4	TGTGCCAGCAGCCCCATCAGGGTCGGGGACACCATATATTTT	CASSPIRVGDTIYF
15	-	TRBJ1-3	TRBD1	TRBV5-1	TGCGCCAGCAGACTGGACAGGACTACTGGAAACACCATATATTTT	CASRLDRTTGNTIYF
14	many	TRBJ2-5	TRBD2	TRBV2	TGTGCCAGCAGTTGGCGGGGGGGTCGGGAGACCCAGTACTTC	CASSWRGGRETQYF
16	few	TRBJ2-1	TRBD2	TRBV25-1	TGTGCCAGCAGTGATTCGACTAGCGGAACTTACAATGAGCAGTTCTTC	CASSDSTSGTYNEQFF
15	many	TRBJ1-6	-	TRBV5-1	TGCGCCAGCAGCTTGGACGGGGGCCGGGATTCACCCCTCCACTTT	CASSLDGGRDSPLHF
15	many	TRBJ2-2	-	TRBV7-8	TGTGCCAGCAGCTTATTCATTGCAAGCACCGGGGAGCTGTTTTTT	CASSLFIASTGELFF
19	many	TRBJ2-6	-	TRBV12-3/TRBV12-4	TGTGCCAGCAGTTTAGAGGACGGGATAGGTGGCGCTGGGGCCAACGTCCTGACTTTC	CASSLEDGIGGAGANVLTF
12	many	TRBJ1-5	-	TRBV15	TGTGCCACCAGCAGGGGGAATCAGCCCCAGCATTTT	CATSRGNQPQHF
15	many	TRBJ2-1	-	TRBV6-5	TGTGCCAGCAGTAGAACAGGGTTGGGGAACAATGAGCAGTTCTTC	CASSRTGLGNNEQFF
14	-	TRBJ1-6	-	TRBV6-5	TGTGCCAACAGTTACCAGGGCAGGCGATACCCCCTCCACTTT	CANSYQGRRYPLHF
15	-	TRBJ2-1	TRBD1	TRBV13	TGTGCCAGCAGACCTTCCGGACAGGGATCCAATGAGCAGTTCTTC	CASRPSGQGSNEQFF
13	many	TRBJ2-5	-	TRBV5-1	TGCGCCAGCAGCTTGGGGGCCGGGGAGACCCAGTACTTC	CASSLGAGETQYF
11	-	TRBJ1-3	-	TRBV11-2	TGTGCCAGCAGTAAAGGAAACGCCATATATTTT	CASSKGNAIYF
13	many	TRBJ2-7	TRBD2	TRBV28	TGTGCCAGCTCGGCTAGCGGCCCCTACGAGCAGTACTTC	CASSASGPYEQYF
14	many	TRBJ2-2	-	TRBV12-3/TRBV12-4	TGTGCCAGCAGTCACGGACAGAAGACCGGGGAGCTGTTTTTT	CASSHGQKTGELFF
13	-	TRBJ2-4	TRBD2	TRBV11-2	TGTGCCAGCAGCGCCGACCGGGGGGGAGTTCAGTACTTC	CASSADRGGVQYF
13	many	TRBJ2-1	TRBD2	TRBV20-1	TGCAGTGGCGAAGTAGCGGGAGCGAATGAGCAGTTCTTC	CSGEVAGANEQFF
14	many	TRBJ2-7	-	TRBV6-2/TRBV6-3	TGTGCCAGCAGTTACGCGAGGACTCTCCACGAGCAGTACTTC	CASSYARTLHEQYF
13	many	TRBJ2-5	-	TRBV7-2	TGTGCCAGCAGCTCGGGAGAATGGGAGACCCAGTACTTC	CASSSGEWETQYF
15	many	TRBJ1-3	-	TRBV7-2	TGTGCCAGCAGCTTAGGGGGCGCGGGTGGAAACACCATATATTTT	CASSLGGAGGNTIYF
13	many	TRBJ1-5	-	TRBV18	TGTGCCAGCTCCCATGACGGGAATCAGCCCCAGCATTTT	CASSHDGNQPQHF
18	many	TRBJ2-1	TRBD2	TRBV5-1	TGCGCCAGCAGTTCTTATCTAGCGGGACCAAACTCCTACAATGAGCAGTTCTTC	CASSSYLAGPNSYNEQFF
12	many	TRBJ2-1	-	TRBV12-5	TGTGCTAGTGGTTACAGGGACAATGAGCAGTTCTTC	CASGYRDNEQFF
14	many	TRBJ2-1	-	TRBV7-9	TGTGCCAGCAGCTTAGAGGTTTCGTCGGATGAGCAGTTCTTC	CASSLEVSSDEQFF
15	many	TRBJ2-7	-	TRBV11-2	TGTGCCAGCAGCCCAGCTGATGCGGGGTGGGACGTGCAGTACTTC	CASSPADAGWDVQYF
16	few	TRBJ2-1	TRBD2	TRBV11-2	TGTGCCAGCAGCTTAGCAAGGACTAGCGGGGGGGATGAGCAGTTCTTC	CASSLARTSGGDEQFF
16	many	TRBJ2-7	TRBD2	TRBV18	TGTGCCAGCTCACCCACCCGGGTGGGAGGGACCTACGAGCAGTACTTC	CASSPTRVGGTYEQYF
16	-	TRBJ2-2	TRBD1	TRBV18	TGTGCCAGCTCGGGGACAGGGGCGCAGAACACCGGGGAGCTGTTTTTT	CASSGTGAQNTGELFF
11	many	TRBJ2-5	-	TRBV7-3	TGTGCCAGCAGCTTATGGGAGACCCAGTACTTC	CASSLWETQYF
15	many	TRBJ1-2	TRBD1	TRBV5-5	TGTGCCAGCAGACCTGGACAGGGGCTGGGCTATGGCTACACCTTC	CASRPGQGLGYGYTF